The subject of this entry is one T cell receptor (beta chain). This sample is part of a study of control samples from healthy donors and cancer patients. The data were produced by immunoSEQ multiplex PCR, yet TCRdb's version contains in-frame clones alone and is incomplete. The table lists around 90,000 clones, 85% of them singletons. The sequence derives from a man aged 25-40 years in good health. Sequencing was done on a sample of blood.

The CDR3 region is CASSSGGSTGELFF. The CDR3 DNA reads as TGTGCCAGCAGTTCCGGGGGCAGCACCGGGGAGCTGTTTTTT. The chain recombines TRBV6-4 with TRBJ2-2; D may correspond to TRBD1 or TRBD2 (6 bases each). The CDR3 is 14 amino acids. V was trimmed by 5 bases and J by 4 bases, leaving 11 bases between them. In germline, CDR1 is MRHNA, CDR2 SNTAGT.